Following are 9 T cell receptor beta chains from one sample sequenced in a study of read filtering for tumor transcriptome and immune sequencing. This library used approximately 390 ng RNA and molecular barcoded adaptors spanning alpha/delta and beta/gamma chains. TCRdb re-called the reads through MiXCR, storing one row per CDR3 protein. The table lists about 54,000 distinct CDR3 sequences, more than 9% of them singletons, with 16% in the top ten. Source material: a population of CD138-negative cells sorted from bone marrow. Every receptor here comes from a donor over 35 with multiple myeloma.

This clonotype was counted ten times or more. The chain combines TRBV7-3 with TRBJ2-3; a weak D match, TRBD2 (6 bases). Trimming left V 6 bases short and J 3 bases short, with 10 bases between. This CDR3 region has 13 residues. CDR1 SGHTA and CDR2 FQGTGA come from the germline V gene. The CDR3 is CASSRGSTDTQYF. The CDR3 DNA is TGTGCCAGCAGTCGGGGGTCTACAGATACGCAGTATTTT.

The table lists this clonotype with a few counts. CDR3 loop: CADNLAASGELFF. The DNA of the CDR3 is TGTGCCGATAACTTGGCGGCTTCTGGGGAGCTGTTTTTT. The chain couples TRBV11-2 to TRBJ2-2; no reliable D call. The V gene lost 11 bases and the J gene lost 8 bases, with 18 bases spanning the gap. Germline V lookup: CDR1 SGHAT, CDR2 FQNNGV. This CDR3 region has 13 residues. The full variable domain, completed using reference TRBV11-2 and TRBJ2-2, is EAGVAQSPRYKIIEKRQSVAFWCNPISGHATLYWYQQILGQGPKLLIQFQNNGVVDDSQLPKDRFSAERLKGVDSTLKIQPAKLEDSAVYLCADNLAASGELFFGEGSRLTVL.

Many counts were recorded for this clonotype. The chain uses TRBV5-4 and TRBJ2-7; D is perhaps TRBD1 (6 bases). Germline-derived CDR1 and CDR2 are SGHNT and YYREEE (reference sequence). CDR3 length: 14 residues. Trimming stripped 4 bases from V and 4 bases from J, with 15 bases between. DNA of the CDR3: TGTGCCAGCAGCCCCGGACAGACCCAATACGAGCAGTACTTC. Amino acid sequence: CASSPGQTQYEQYF.

This clonotype has more than one count but fewer than ten. It may be a read error: a sequence one base away is much more abundant. No conserved phenylalanine or tryptophan ends this CDR3, so it is likely a read error. The V and J genes are TRBV29-1 and TRBJ2-5, with D perhaps TRBD2 (6 bases). CDR3 size: 11 residues. Germline CDR1 reads SQVTM; CDR2 reads ANQGSEA. The V gene lost 8 bases and the J gene lost 5 bases, with 12 bases spanning the gap. CDR3: CSTRGTETQYL. DNA of the CDR3: TGCAGCACTCGGGGGACCGAGACCCAGTACCTC.

This clonotype was detected many times. The chain employs TRBV6-5 and TRBJ2-7, with D possibly TRBD2 on 6 matching bases. Germline CDR1 MNHEY, CDR2 SVGAGI. This CDR3 has 15 residues. Trimming removed 6 bases from V and 4 bases from J, with 19 bases in between. CDR3 sequence (DNA): TGTGCCAGCAGACCCCGCCGGGACTCGGATTACGAGCAGTACTTC. Its translation: CASRPRRDSDYEQYF.

The V gene is TRBV5-4, the J gene TRBJ2-5; D perhaps matches TRBD2 (6 bases). The CDR3 runs to 11 residues. CDR1 is SGHNT, CDR2 YYREEE, per germline (reference sequence). V lost 9 bases and J lost 4, with 10 bases in between. This chain's CDR3 is CAINGGETQYF. Written as DNA, the CDR3 is TGTGCCATTAACGGGGGAGAGACCCAGTACTTC.

This clonotype was seen at least ten times. The chain has TRBV12-3 or TRBV12-4 and TRBJ1-1; no clear D gene. Trimming took 4 bases from V and 1 from J, leaving 10 bases between them. The CDR3 consists of 14 residues. CDR3 region: CASSSGPPNTEAFF. The DNA for the CDR3 is TGTGCCAGCAGTTCCGGACCACCGAACACTGAAGCTTTCTTT.

The sample holds a few counts of this clonotype. At one end, the junction sequence differs from germline, possibly due to a read error. The chain couples TRBV4-2 to TRBJ2-5, with 13 bases lining up with TRBD2. CDR3 size: 19 residues. CDR1 and CDR2 from the germline V gene are LGHNA and YNFKEQ. CDR3 protein: CAGSQVLSTSGGTGETQYF. CDR3 DNA sequence: TGTGCCGGCAGCCAAGTCCTTTCGACTAGCGGGGGGACTGGAGAGACCCAGTACTTC.

This clonotype was counted ten times or more. The rearrangement links TRBV19 to TRBJ2-1; 7 bases line up with TRBD1. Germline CDR1 is LNHDA and CDR2 is SQIVND (reference sequence). The CDR3 runs to 16 residues. Trimming cost V 7 bases and J 0 bases; bases outside gene matches: 9. In nucleotides, the CDR3 is TGTGCCAGTACCATCCAGACAGGGAGCTCCTACAATGAGCAGTTCTTC. It specifies CASTIQTGSSYNEQFF.